The clone carrying this T cell receptor (beta chain) showed up just a few times. Its antigen is unidentified. These data are taken from a study of T cell repertoires in cytomegalovirus infection. As for the study in general: CMV infection together with matching HLA type was indicated by public TCR beta signatures. Study observations and caveats: Frequencies of public TCR beta families were cumulated, and this identified carriers of CMV plus the relevant HLA. HLA-C-restricted CMV clonotypes gave the most frequent clonotype in two of eight donors.

MiXCR, applied by TCRdb to the reads, yields one record per CDR3 protein. The table records more than 400,000 distinct CDR3 sequences, 26% of them present only once. The CDR3 runs to 16 residues. CDR1 is SGHTA and CDR2 is FQGNSA in the germline V gene. Trimming removed 2 bases from V and 0 bases from J, with 11 bases in between. The sequencing input was PBMCs. The chain recombines TRBV7-2 with TRBJ1-3; D is undetermined. This receptor was obtained from a human donor in good health (CMV status not recorded). Some clones in this sample may be carry-over from other donors' samples. CDR3 sequence: CASSLNAVPSGNTIYF. In DNA form, the CDR3 reads TGTGCCAGCAGCTTAAACGCTGTGCCCTCTGGAAACACCATATATTTT.